The following is a T cell receptor (beta chain) sequence with its context. Its cognate antigen is unknown. The sample comes from a study of cytomegalovirus exposure and HLA in healthy donors. Study-level points and caveats: Later on, a genetic analysis was performed. It linked a missense variant in DCLRE1C with V- and J-gene trimming of TCR beta. It was taken for granted in presence/absence analyses that sequencing depth across donors was roughly uniform. More than 15,000 TCR beta sequences were associated with HLA alleles at 0.05 false discovery rate in a later analysis.

Amplification used 60 Vbeta primers and 13 Jbeta primers. Assay used: immunoSEQ multiplex PCR; TCRdb lists only in-frame clones, some missing. The repertoire includes about 150,000 clones, roughly 84% of them detected once, and 1.5% to 1.7% sits in the top ten. Germline values: CDR1 SQVTM, CDR2 ANQGSEA. V lost 7 bases and J 0 bases, leaving 13 bases between the germline ends. CDR3 length: 14 amino acids. Specimen: PBMCs. The chain has TRBV29-1 and TRBJ1-3; unclear D gene. This sequence originates from a woman aged 18-35 years in good health and CMV-seronegative. CDR3 nucleotides: TGCAGCGGCCGCACGGGTACCTCTGGAAACACCATATATTTT. This gives the protein CSGRTGTSGNTIYF.